Shown below are 25 T cell receptor beta chains from a single sample sequenced in a study of blood T cell repertoires in COVID-19. Profiled with immunoSEQ multiplex PCR; TCRdb holds only in-frame clones, not every one. Of 130,000 to 150,000 clones listed, around 81% are singletons. Input material: peripheral blood. The receptors come from a human donor in a cohort sampled during active COVID-19.

The chain links TRBV4-1 to TRBJ2-7; 7 bases map to TRBD2. From germline, CDR1 is MGHRA and CDR2 YSYEKL. After removal of 2 bases from V and 1 base from J, the junction contained 8 bases not matched to a gene. This CDR3 contains 16 residues. In nucleotides, the CDR3 is TGCGCCAGCAGCCAAACGCTAGCGGCCGGATCCTACGAGCAGTACTTC. Its translation is CASSQTLAAGSYEQYF.

The rearrangement links TRBV7-9 to TRBJ2-7, with unresolved D. The CDR3 is 12 amino acids. Germline assignment: CDR1 SEHNR and CDR2 FQNEAQ (reference sequence). V was clipped by 1 base and J by 6 bases, with 7 bases between them. The CDR3 spells CASSLEHFEQYF. DNA of the CDR3: TGTGCCAGCAGCTTAGAACATTTCGAGCAGTACTTC.

The table lists this clone with a count of one. The chain joins TRBV5-1 to TRBJ2-7; 7 bases are a match to TRBD1. This CDR3 has 14 residues. In germline, CDR1 is SGHRS, CDR2 YFSETQ. The junction had 7 bases not matched to a gene; V was cut back by 4 bases and J by 3 bases. In DNA, the CDR3 is TGCGCCAGCAGCCGAACCGGACAGGACTACGAGCAGTACTTC. Translated, it gives CASSRTGQDYEQYF.

The chain carries TRBV7-3 and TRBJ2-1; 10 bases map to TRBD2. Per germline, CDR1 SGHTA and CDR2 FQGTGA. Germline trimming cut 5 bases from V and 2 bases from J; bases unmatched to any gene: 6. The CDR3 length is 16 residues. The CDR3 coding sequence is TGTGCCAGCAGCCGGCAGCTAGCGGGAGCCTACAATGAGCAGTTCTTC. This translates into CASSRQLAGAYNEQFF. Complete variable domain (other parts from reference TRBV7-3 and TRBJ2-1): GAGVSQTPSNKVTEKGKYVELRCDPISGHTALYWYRQSLGQGPEFLIYFQGTGAADDSGLPNDRFFAVRPEGSVSTLKIQRTERGDSAVYLCASSRQLAGAYNEQFFGPGTRLTVL.

The rearrangement links TRBV3-1 (or the pseudogene TRBV3-2) to TRBJ2-3; tentative D call: TRBD1 (7 bases). The CDR3 totals 17 residues. V was cut by 3 bases and J by 2 bases, with 18 bases left in between. CDR1 and CDR2 from the germline V gene are LGHDT and YNNKEL (reference sequence). The CDR3 bases are TGTGCCAGCAGCCATTCCAGGGGGGCTAGTCCCACAGATACGCAGTATTTT. This translates into CASSHSRGASPTDTQYF.

This sequence joins TRBV5-6 and TRBJ2-1; 8 nucleotides line up with TRBD1. CDR3 size: 14 residues. Germline loops: CDR1 SGHDT, CDR2 YYEEEE. Losses at the gene ends were 2 bases for V and 7 bases for J; bases not matched to a gene: 5. As DNA, the CDR3 is TGTGCCAGCAGCTTACCAGGGGGCTTTAATGAGCAGTTCTTC. Its translation: CASSLPGGFNEQFF.

This chain uses TRBV6-5 with TRBJ1-5; D not certain. The CDR3 is 13 residues long. The germline V and J ends were trimmed by 2 bases and 7 bases, with 9 bases remaining between them. Germline V lookup: CDR1 MNHEY, CDR2 SVGAGI. CDR3 region: CASSYAVGQPQHF. CDR3 nucleotide sequence: TGTGCCAGCAGTTACGCGGTCGGGCAGCCCCAGCATTTT.

This clone was seen a single time. J is TRBJ2-1 and V is TRBV28; D may be TRBD1 (6 bases). The CDR3 extends over 16 amino acids. V gave up 5 bases and J gave up 0 bases, with 14 bases separating them. The V gene's germline CDR1 is MDHEN and CDR2 SYDVKM. CDR3 residues: CASSTARGTSYNEQFF. The CDR3 DNA sequence: TGTGCCAGCAGTACAGCCAGGGGTACCTCCTACAATGAGCAGTTCTTC. Combining the CDR3 with reference TRBV28 and TRBJ2-1 gives the whole variable domain DVKVTQSSRYLVKRTGEKVFLECVQDMDHENMFWYRQDPGLGLRLIYFSYDVKMKEKGDIPEGYSVSREKKERFSLILESASTNQTSMYLCASSTARGTSYNEQFFGPGTRLTVL.

The chain recombines TRBV20-1 with TRBJ2-1; 10 bases are shared with TRBD2. Per germline, CDR1 DFQATT and CDR2 SNEGSKA (reference sequence). This CDR3 contains 15 residues. The trim removed 3 bases at V and 2 bases at J, leaving 4 bases unmatched. CDR3 in DNA: TGCAGTGCTAGTCTACTAGCGGGGCCCTACAATGAGCAGTTCTTC. Protein product: CSASLLAGPYNEQFF.

There are a few counts of this clone. The CDR3 DNA sequence: TGTGCCAGCAGTTTACGGACAAATGAAAAACTGTTTTTT. Amino acid sequence: CASSLRTNEKLFF. The V and J genes are TRBV28 and TRBJ1-4; D might be TRBD1 (5 bases). The CDR3 has 13 residues. CDR1 and CDR2 (germline): MDHEN, SYDVKM. V was trimmed by 2 bases and J by 5 bases, leaving 6 bases between them.

The V and J genes are TRBV6-5 and TRBJ2-4; 10 bases match TRBD1. Per germline, CDR1 MNHEY and CDR2 SVGAGI. The CDR3 loop spans 15 amino acids. V gave up 2 bases and J gave up 6 bases; unmatched junction bases: 4. CDR3 in DNA: TGTGCCAGCAGTTACGGGACAGGGGACCGAAACATTCAGTACTTC. Its protein is CASSYGTGDRNIQYF.

This rearrangement joins TRBV19 to TRBJ2-1, with 13 bases lining up with TRBD2. The trim removed 6 bases at V and 8 bases at J, leaving 16 bases unmatched. The germline V gene encodes CDR1 LNHDA and CDR2 SQIVND (reference sequence). CDR3 length: 18 residues. The CDR3 loop reads CASRMALAGGPGPHEQFF. The DNA of the CDR3 is TGTGCCAGTAGGATGGCACTAGCGGGAGGGCCGGGGCCTCATGAGCAGTTCTTC.

V and J are TRBV11-2 and TRBJ2-5; D might be TRBD1 (5 bases). The CDR3 extends over 14 amino acids. Trimming shortened V by 4 bases and J by 2 bases, and 11 bases separated the two germline ends. Germline assignment: CDR1 SGHAT and CDR2 FQNNGV. The CDR3 sequence: CASSWSTVQETQYF. The CDR3 nucleotides read TGTGCCAGCAGCTGGTCGACAGTACAAGAGACCCAGTACTTC.

V is TRBV4-3 and J is TRBJ2-3; maybe TRBD2 (6 bases). Trimming left V 0 bases short and J 0 bases short, with 10 bases between. The CDR3 runs 16 residues. In germline, CDR1 is LGHNA, CDR2 YSLEER. The CDR3 reads CASSQERAGSTDTQYF. The CDR3 DNA sequence: TGCGCCAGCAGCCAAGAACGTGCGGGAAGCACAGATACGCAGTATTTT.

This clone was recorded only once. The V call is TRBV6-6, the J call TRBJ2-1; D call uncertain. Deletions cut 4 bases from V and 5 bases from J, with 12 bases between. Germline V gene lookup returns CDR1 MNHNY and CDR2 SVGAGI (reference sequence). The CDR3 length is 14 residues. CDR3 sequence reads: CASSSDLVNNEQFF. CDR3 sequence (DNA): TGTGCCAGCAGTTCCGATCTAGTTAACAATGAGCAGTTCTTC.

V and J are TRBV19 and TRBJ2-7, with TRBD1 matching 10 bases. The germline V gene has CDR1 LNHDA and CDR2 SQIVND (reference sequence). With V trimmed by 2 bases and J by 3 bases, 4 bases remained unmatched. CDR3 length: 15 residues. The CDR3 nucleotides read TGTGCCAGTAGTATACGGACAGGGGGGAACTACGAGCAGTACTTC. Translation gives CASSIRTGGNYEQYF.

The CDR3 DNA reads as TGTGCCAGCAGCTCGACGGGAGGTTTCGGGGAGCTGTTTTTT. Amino acids: CASSSTGGFGELFF. V is TRBV5-6 and J is TRBJ2-2; 7 bases match TRBD2. The CDR3 sequence is 14 residues long. Germline values: CDR1 SGHDT, CDR2 YYEEEE. The trim removed 3 bases at V and 7 bases at J, leaving 6 bases unmatched.

The chain uses TRBV18 and TRBJ1-1; 7 bases are a match to TRBD1. V was clipped by 4 bases and J by 0 bases; unmatched bases: 5. The CDR3 loop spans 15 amino acids. Germline CDR1 reads KGHSH; CDR2 reads LQKENI. The CDR3 DNA reads TGTGCCAGCTCACTAGAGACAGGGATGAACACTGAAGCTTTCTTT. It yields the protein CASSLETGMNTEAFF.

This chain uses TRBV19 with TRBJ1-2, with 7 bases fitting TRBD1. V shed 5 bases, J shed 0 bases, and the junction held 9 bases outside the gene matches. Germline CDR1 LNHDA, CDR2 SQIVND (reference sequence). This CDR3 contains 16 residues. The DNA for the CDR3 is TGTGCCAGTAGTCCAAAGGGACAGTCAACTAACTATGGCTACACCTTC. This codes for CASSPKGQSTNYGYTF. Full variable domain (rest looked up from reference TRBV19 and TRBJ1-2): DGGITQSPKYLFRKEGQNVTLSCEQNLNHDAMYWYRQDPGQGLRLIYYSQIVNDFQKGDIAEGYSVSREKKESFPLTVTSAQKNPTAFYLCASSPKGQSTNYGYTFGSGTRLTVV.

In its sample, this clone was seen once. The chain carries TRBV4-1 and TRBJ2-7; TRBD1 matches 12 bases. Germline V gives CDR1 MGHRA, CDR2 YSYEKL. J was trimmed by 2 bases and V by 4 bases; bases with no gene match: 3. This CDR3 spans 15 amino acids. CDR3 nucleotides: TGCGCCAGCAGCCGGGGACAGGGGGCAGCCTACGAGCAGTACTTC. This encodes CASSRGQGAAYEQYF.

V gene TRBV21-1 combines with J gene TRBJ1-2; TRBD1, the table's D call, was not compared with the DNA. TRBV21-1 is shown as a pseudogene. This CDR3 has 14 residues. The CDR3 sequence is CASSATGGCYGYTF. CDR3 nucleotide sequence: TGTGCCAGCAGCGCAACAGGGGGCTGCTATGGCTACACCTTC.

In its sample, this clone was seen once. The chain is built from TRBV6-6 and TRBJ2-6; a weak D match, TRBD1 (8 bases). There are 22 residues in the CDR3. The V end was cut by 5 bases, the J end by 0 bases, with 29 bases between. The germline V gene encodes CDR1 MNHNY and CDR2 SVGAGI (reference sequence). The CDR3, as DNA: TGTGCCAGCAGTCCCAGTGGGAGACAGGGGACTACCCTTAACTCTGGGGCCAACGTCCTGACTTTC. Its translation: CASSPSGRQGTTLNSGANVLTF.

The V call is TRBV6-5, the J call TRBJ2-7; D not certain. Germline V gives CDR1 MNHEY, CDR2 SVGAGI. The CDR3 has 14 amino acids. V was pared by 8 bases and J by 0 bases, with 14 bases between. The CDR3 nucleotides are TGTGCCAGCCCGGAGAACCCCAGCTCCTACGAGCAGTACTTC. Protein sequence: CASPENPSSYEQYF.

V usage is TRBV7-2 and J usage is TRBJ1-5; perhaps TRBD1 as D (6 bases). This CDR3 has 18 residues. Germline CDR1 is SGHTA and CDR2 is FQGNSA. Trimming left V 5 bases short and J 0 bases short, with 20 bases between. CDR3 in amino acids: CASSTRFGGPDSNQPQHF. The DNA of the CDR3 is TGTGCCAGCAGCACCCGGTTTGGGGGCCCCGATAGCAATCAGCCCCAGCATTTT.

The chain uses TRBV3-1 (or the pseudogene TRBV3-2) and TRBJ1-5; a possible D gene is TRBD1 (6 bases). The CDR3 runs to 18 residues. V was shortened by 3 bases and J by 0 bases, with 18 bases between the two germline ends. Germline V gene lookup returns CDR1 LGHDT and CDR2 YNNKEL (reference sequence). The CDR3 spells CASSQSGQGTDSNQPQHF. For the CDR3, the DNA is TGTGCCAGCAGCCAGTCCGGGCAGGGGACCGATAGCAATCAGCCCCAGCATTTT.